This TCR beta chain stems from a study of CD8+ T cells in alopecia areata. General study points: Tofacitinib significantly brought down scalp clonality and expanded CD8+ clones among top 100. Many expanded lesional clones remained in scalp and blood on tofacitinib.

V was shortened by 0 bases and J by 6 bases, with 12 bases between the two germline ends. Germline-derived CDR1 and CDR2 are ENHRY and SYGVKD. The CDR3 covers 15 residues. It was cDNA, reverse transcribed from extracted RNA, that served as the sequencing template. Profiled with immunoSEQ multiplex PCR; TCRdb holds only in-frame clones, not every one. The table shows 150,000 to 200,000 clones, with about 53% occurring only once. A remark on this clone: Its target is unknown.

Noted treatment: oral pan-JAK inhibitor, 5-10 mg twice daily. Sorted out of PBMCs were CD4+ T cells and CD8+ T cells. The source was CD8+ T cells sorted from blood, collected at week 24, from a patient treated with tofacitinib. The sequence derives from a human donor with alopecia areata. This sequence joins TRBV10-3 and TRBJ2-1; D could derive from TRBD1 or TRBD2 (6 bases each). As DNA, the CDR3 is TGTGCCATCAGTGAGTCGAGTGGGGGGCTCAATGAGCAGTTCTTC. This gives the protein CAISESSGGLNEQFF.